This TCR beta chain was sequenced in a study of monozygotic twins with inflammatory bowel disease. A remark on this clonotype: Its antigen remains unidentified.

A 2.5 ml blood sample was drawn per donor. Study results and caveats: Patient repertoires may have gained variability from differing immunosuppressive treatments.

Across eight separate reactions for each sample, cDNA was made. TCRdb reprocessed the 5' RACE reads, with one entry per CDR3 protein and no DNA. The specimen's table records under 350,000 distinct CDR3 sequences. CDR1 LGHDT and CDR2 YNNKEL come from the germline V gene (reference sequence). The CDR3 consists of 15 residues. Material for sequencing was blood. The receptor was isolated from a human donor with ulcerative colitis or Crohn's disease, or a healthy co-twin of an affected twin (not recorded which). The rearrangement joins TRBV3-1 to TRBJ2-7. The CDR3 sequence is CASSQVTGSSYEQYF.